This T cell receptor beta chain was captured in a study of cytomegalovirus exposure and HLA in healthy donors. Overall study context: Unique TCR beta sequences numbering 95 million to 130 million came from around 180 million T cells in an earlier analysis.

The ends were cut back, 3 bases at V and 2 bases at J, with 15 bases in the middle. Germline assignment: CDR1 SGHTS and CDR2 YDEGEE. The CDR3 extends over 16 amino acids. This clone was seen once. The antigen remains undetermined. PCR involved 60 Vbeta and 13 Jbeta primers. In the original workflow: A later analysis tallied about 80 million unique TCR beta chains, some 10 million of them shared. Sequenced by immunoSEQ multiplex PCR; TCRdb stores in-frame clones only, minus some. The V and J calls and the clone size are those of that table, but D and trimming were determined from the DNA. The repertoire holds about 190,000 clones, 85% seen once, with 1% in the top ten. Study observations and caveats: In presence/absence analyses, roughly uniform sequencing depth across donors was assumed. Later analysis demonstrated an association between a missense DCLRE1C variant and TCR beta V- and J-gene trimming.

The source of this sequence is a boy aged 2 to 10 in good health and CMV-seronegative. Material for sequencing was PBMCs. The genes are TRBV5-8 and TRBJ2-1, with D possibly TRBD1 on 5 matching bases. CDR3 DNA: TGTGCCAGCAGCTGGCGCCCCAGGGCCCCCTACAATGAGCAGTTCTTC. Protein sequence: CASSWRPRAPYNEQFF.